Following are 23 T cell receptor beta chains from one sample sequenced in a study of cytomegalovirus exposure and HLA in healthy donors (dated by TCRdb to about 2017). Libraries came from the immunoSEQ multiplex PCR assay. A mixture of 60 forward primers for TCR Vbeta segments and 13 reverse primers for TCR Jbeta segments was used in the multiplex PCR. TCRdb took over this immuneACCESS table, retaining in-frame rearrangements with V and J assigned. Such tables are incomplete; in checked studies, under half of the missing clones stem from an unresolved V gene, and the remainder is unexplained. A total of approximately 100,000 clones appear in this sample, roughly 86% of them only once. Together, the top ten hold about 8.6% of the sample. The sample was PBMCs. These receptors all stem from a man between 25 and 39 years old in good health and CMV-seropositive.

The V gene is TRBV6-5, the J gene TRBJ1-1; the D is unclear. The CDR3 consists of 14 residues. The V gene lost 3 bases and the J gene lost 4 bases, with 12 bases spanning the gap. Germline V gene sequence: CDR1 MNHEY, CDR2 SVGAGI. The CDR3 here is CASSYGVEVTEAFF. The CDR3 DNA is TGTGCCAGCAGTTATGGAGTGGAGGTCACTGAAGCTTTCTTT.

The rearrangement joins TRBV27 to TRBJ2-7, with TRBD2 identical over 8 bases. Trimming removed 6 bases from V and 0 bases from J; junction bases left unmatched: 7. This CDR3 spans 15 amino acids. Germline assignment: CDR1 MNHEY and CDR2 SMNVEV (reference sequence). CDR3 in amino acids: CASRRTSGVSYEQYF. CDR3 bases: TGTGCCAGCAGACGAACTAGCGGCGTCTCCTACGAGCAGTACTTC.

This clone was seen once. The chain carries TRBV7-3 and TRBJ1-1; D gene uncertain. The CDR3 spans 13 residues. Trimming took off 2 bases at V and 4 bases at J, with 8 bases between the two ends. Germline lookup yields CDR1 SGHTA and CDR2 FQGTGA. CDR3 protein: CASSLGGITEAFF. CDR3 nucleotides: TGTGCCAGCAGCTTAGGCGGGATCACTGAAGCTTTCTTT.

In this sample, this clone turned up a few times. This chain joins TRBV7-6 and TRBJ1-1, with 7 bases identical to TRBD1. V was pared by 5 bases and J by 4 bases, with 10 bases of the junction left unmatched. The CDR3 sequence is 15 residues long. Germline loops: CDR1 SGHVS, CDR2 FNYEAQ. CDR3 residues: CASSPRQGSVTEAFF. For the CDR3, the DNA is TGTGCCAGCAGCCCGCGACAGGGAAGTGTCACTGAAGCTTTCTTT.

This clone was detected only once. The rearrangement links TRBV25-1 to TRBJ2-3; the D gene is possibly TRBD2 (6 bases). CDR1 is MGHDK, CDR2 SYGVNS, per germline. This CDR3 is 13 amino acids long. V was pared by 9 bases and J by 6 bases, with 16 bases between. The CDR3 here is CASRLGLRDTQYF. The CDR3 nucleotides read TGTGCCAGTAGACTAGGTCTCAGGGATACGCAGTATTTT.

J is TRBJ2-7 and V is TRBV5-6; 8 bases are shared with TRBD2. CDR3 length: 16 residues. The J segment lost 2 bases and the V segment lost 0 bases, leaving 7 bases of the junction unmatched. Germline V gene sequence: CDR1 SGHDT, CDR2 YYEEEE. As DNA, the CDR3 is TGTGCCAGCAGCTTGGCCCGGGAGGGCCGGACCTACGAGCAGTACTTC. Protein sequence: CASSLAREGRTYEQYF.

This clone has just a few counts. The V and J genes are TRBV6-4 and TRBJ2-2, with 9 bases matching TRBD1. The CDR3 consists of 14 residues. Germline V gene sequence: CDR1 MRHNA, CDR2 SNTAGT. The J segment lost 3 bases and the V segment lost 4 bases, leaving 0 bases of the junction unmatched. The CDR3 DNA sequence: TGTGCCAGCAGTGGGACAGGGGACACCGGGGAGCTGTTTTTT. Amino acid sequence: CASSGTGDTGELFF.

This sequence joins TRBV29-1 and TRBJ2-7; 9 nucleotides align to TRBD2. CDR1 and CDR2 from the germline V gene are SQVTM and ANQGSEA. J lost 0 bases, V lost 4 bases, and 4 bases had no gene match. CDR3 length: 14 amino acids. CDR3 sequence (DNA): TGCAGCGTTGCGTCTAGCGGGGACTCCTACGAGCAGTACTTC. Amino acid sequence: CSVASSGDSYEQYF.

As DNA, the CDR3 is TGTGCCAGCAGAGGACAGCAGAACACTGAAGCTTTCTTT. Protein: CASRGQQNTEAFF. The chain combines TRBV2 with TRBJ1-1; a weak D match, TRBD1 (6 bases). Germline lookup yields CDR1 SNHLY and CDR2 FYNNEI. Between the trimmed V and J ends, which lost 6 bases and 1 base, there was a span of 9 bases. This CDR3 region has 13 residues. Full variable domain (remainder filled in from reference TRBV2 and TRBJ1-1): EPEVTQTPSHQVTQMGQEVILRCVPISNHLYFYWYRQILGQKVEFLVSFYNNEISEKSEIFDDQFSVERPDGSNFTLKIRSTKLEDSAMYFCASRGQQNTEAFFGQGTRLTVV.

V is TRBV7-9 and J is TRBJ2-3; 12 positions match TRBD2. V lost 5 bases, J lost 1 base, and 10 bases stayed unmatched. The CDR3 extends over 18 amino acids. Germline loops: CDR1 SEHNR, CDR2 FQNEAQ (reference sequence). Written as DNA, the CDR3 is TGTGCCAGCAGCCTTCTAGCGGGGGGGAGGTTGGGCACAGATACGCAGTATTTT. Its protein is CASSLLAGGRLGTDTQYF. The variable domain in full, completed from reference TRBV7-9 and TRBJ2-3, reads DTGVSQNPRHKITKRGQNVTFRCDPISEHNRLYWYRQTLGQGPEFLTYFQNEAQLEKSRLLSDRFSAERPKGSFSTLEIQRTEQGDSAMYLCASSLLAGGRLGTDTQYFGPGTRLTVL.

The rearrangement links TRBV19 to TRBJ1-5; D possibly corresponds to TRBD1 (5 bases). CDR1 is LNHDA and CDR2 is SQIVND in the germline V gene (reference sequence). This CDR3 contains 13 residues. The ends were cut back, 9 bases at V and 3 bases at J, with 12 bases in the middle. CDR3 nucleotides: TGTGCCAGCACAGGACACAACAATCAGCCCCAGCATTTT. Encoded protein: CASTGHNNQPQHF. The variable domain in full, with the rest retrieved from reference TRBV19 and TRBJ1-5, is DGGITQSPKYLFRKEGQNVTLSCEQNLNHDAMYWYRQDPGQGLRLIYYSQIVNDFQKGDIAEGYSVSREKKESFPLTVTSAQKNPTAFYLCASTGHNNQPQHFGDGTRLSIL.

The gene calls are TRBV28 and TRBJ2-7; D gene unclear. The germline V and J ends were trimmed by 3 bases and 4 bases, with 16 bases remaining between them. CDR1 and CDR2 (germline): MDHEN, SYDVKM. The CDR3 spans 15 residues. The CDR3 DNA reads TGTGCCAGCAGTTTTGCAGGTACCGAGAATTACGAGCAGTACTTC. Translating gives CASSFAGTENYEQYF.

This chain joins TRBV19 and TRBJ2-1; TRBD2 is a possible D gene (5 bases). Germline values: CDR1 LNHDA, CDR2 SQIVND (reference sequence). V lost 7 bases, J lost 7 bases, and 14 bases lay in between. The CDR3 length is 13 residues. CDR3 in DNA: TGTGCCAGTATCGTATCCGGGAAGAATGAGCAGTTCTTC. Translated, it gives CASIVSGKNEQFF.

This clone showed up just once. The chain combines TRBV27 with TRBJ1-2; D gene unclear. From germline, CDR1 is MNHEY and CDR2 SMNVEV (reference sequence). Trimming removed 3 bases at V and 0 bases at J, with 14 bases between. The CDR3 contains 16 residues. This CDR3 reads CASSLVRPTANYGYTF. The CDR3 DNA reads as TGTGCCAGCAGTTTGGTCAGGCCTACAGCTAACTATGGCTACACCTTC.

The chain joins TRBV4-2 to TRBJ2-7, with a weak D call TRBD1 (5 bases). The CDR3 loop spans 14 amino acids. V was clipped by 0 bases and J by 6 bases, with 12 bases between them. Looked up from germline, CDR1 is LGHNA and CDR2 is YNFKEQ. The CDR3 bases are TGTGCCAGCAGCCAAGATCCAGGGCCCTCCGAGCAGTACTTC. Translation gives CASSQDPGPSEQYF.

The CDR3 region is CASSLLRQGASYEQYF. Here the CDR3 DNA reads TGTGCCAGCAGCTTATTGCGACAGGGGGCATCCTACGAGCAGTACTTC. The rearrangement uses TRBV11-2 and TRBJ2-7, with 10 positions matching TRBD1. J lost 1 base, V lost 2 bases, and 5 bases had no gene match. The CDR3 runs to 16 residues. Germline CDR1 SGHAT, CDR2 FQNNGV.

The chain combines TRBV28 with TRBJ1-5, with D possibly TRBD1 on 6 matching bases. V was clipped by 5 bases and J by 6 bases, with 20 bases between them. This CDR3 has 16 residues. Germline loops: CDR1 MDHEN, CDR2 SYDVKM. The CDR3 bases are TGTGCCAGCAGTACTCAAGGACAGTCCGGAGCTCAGCCCCAGCATTTT. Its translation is CASSTQGQSGAQPQHF. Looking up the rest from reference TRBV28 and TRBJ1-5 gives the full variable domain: DVKVTQSSRYLVKRTGEKVFLECVQDMDHENMFWYRQDPGLGLRLIYFSYDVKMKEKGDIPEGYSVSREKKERFSLILESASTNQTSMYLCASSTQGQSGAQPQHFGDGTRLSIL.

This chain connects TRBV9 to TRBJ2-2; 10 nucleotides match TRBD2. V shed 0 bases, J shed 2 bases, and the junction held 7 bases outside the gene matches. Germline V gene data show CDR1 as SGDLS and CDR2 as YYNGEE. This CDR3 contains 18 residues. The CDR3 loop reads CASSVDGLAVFNTGELFF. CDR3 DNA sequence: TGTGCCAGCAGCGTAGACGGACTAGCGGTATTTAACACCGGGGAGCTGTTTTTT.

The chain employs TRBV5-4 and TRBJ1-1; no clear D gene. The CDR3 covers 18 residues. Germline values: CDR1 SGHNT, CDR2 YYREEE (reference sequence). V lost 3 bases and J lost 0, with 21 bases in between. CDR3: CASSYSRTTLNLNTEAFF. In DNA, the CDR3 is TGTGCCAGCAGCTACAGCCGAACCACCCTCAATCTGAACACTGAAGCTTTCTTT.

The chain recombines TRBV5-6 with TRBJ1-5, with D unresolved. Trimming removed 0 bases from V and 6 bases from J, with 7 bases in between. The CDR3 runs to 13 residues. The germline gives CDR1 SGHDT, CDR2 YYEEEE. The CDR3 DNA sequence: TGTGCCAGCAGCTTGGGGGCAGGTCAGCCCCAGCATTTT. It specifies CASSLGAGQPQHF.

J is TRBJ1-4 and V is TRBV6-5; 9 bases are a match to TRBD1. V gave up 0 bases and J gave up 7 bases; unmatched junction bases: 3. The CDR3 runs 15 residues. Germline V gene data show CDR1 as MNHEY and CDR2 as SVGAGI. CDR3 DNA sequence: TGTGCCAGCAGTTACTCCGGACAGGGGCTTGAAAAACTGTTTTTT. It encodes CASSYSGQGLEKLFF.

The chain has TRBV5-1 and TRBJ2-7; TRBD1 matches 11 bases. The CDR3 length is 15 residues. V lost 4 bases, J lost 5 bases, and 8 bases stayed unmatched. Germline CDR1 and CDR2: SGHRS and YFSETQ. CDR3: CASSGRDRGRNEQYF. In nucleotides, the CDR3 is TGCGCCAGCAGCGGCCGGGACAGGGGGAGGAACGAGCAGTACTTC.

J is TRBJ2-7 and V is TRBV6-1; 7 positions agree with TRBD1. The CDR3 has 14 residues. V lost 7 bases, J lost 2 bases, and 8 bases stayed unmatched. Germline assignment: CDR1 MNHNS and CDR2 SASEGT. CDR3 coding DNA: TGTGCCAGCATCGAGACAGGGATACCCTACGAGCAGTACTTC. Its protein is CASIETGIPYEQYF.